These 25 T cell receptor beta chains originate from one sample sequenced in a study of CD8+ T cells in alopecia areata. Treatment meaning: oral pan-JAK inhibitor, 5-10 mg twice daily. The sequencing template was cDNA reverse transcribed from extracted RNA. Sequenced by immunoSEQ multiplex PCR; TCRdb stores in-frame clones only, minus some. The table records about 270,000 clones, about 60% of them present only once. The input for sequencing was CD4+ T cells sorted from blood, taken at week 52, from a patient treated with tofacitinib. Source of these receptors: a human donor with alopecia areata.

The V and J genes are TRBV30 and TRBJ2-1, with D unresolved. V shed 4 bases and J shed 4 bases, with 11 bases lying between them. Germline V CDR1 and CDR2: GTSNPN, SVGIG (reference sequence). The CDR3 has 13 residues. CDR3 nucleotide sequence: TGTGCCTGGACTCCGCACGATTACAATGAGCAGTTCTTC. Protein product: CAWTPHDYNEQFF.

The chain combines TRBV14 with TRBJ2-5, with D possibly matching TRBD1 (5 bases). The length of the CDR3 is 13 residues. Germline V gene sequence: CDR1 SGHDN, CDR2 FVKESK. Trimming left V 5 bases short and J 3 bases short, with 10 bases between. This CDR3 is CASSLGQEETQYF. The CDR3 DNA is TGTGCCAGCAGCTTGGGGCAGGAAGAGACCCAGTACTTC.

This rearrangement joins TRBV29-1 to TRBJ2-7, with D perhaps TRBD1 (6 bases). Gene TRBJ2-5 matches the end of the DNA better, so the J call may be wrong. The CDR3 extends over 13 amino acids. Per germline, CDR1 SQVTM and CDR2 ANQGSEA. CDR3 region: CSVSPGGRETQYF. CDR3 DNA sequence: TGCAGCGTCTCCCCTGGGGGCCGTGAGACCCAGTACTTC.

The V gene is TRBV4-3, the J gene TRBJ1-2; no clear D. The V gene lost 2 bases and the J gene lost 7 bases, with 11 bases spanning the gap. The V gene's germline CDR1 is LGHNA and CDR2 YSLEER. The CDR3 extends over 13 amino acids. The CDR3 DNA sequence: TGCGCCAGCAGCCAAAACCGGGGAAGTGGCTACACCTTC. It encodes CASSQNRGSGYTF.

The chain carries TRBV29-1 and TRBJ2-1; possible D gene TRBD2, 6 bases. The CDR3 has 14 residues. The V end lost 2 bases, the J end lost 0 bases, and 8 bases lay between the germline ends. CDR1 and CDR2 from the germline V gene are SQVTM and ANQGSEA. The CDR3 spells CSVEKRVSYNEQFF. As DNA, the CDR3 is TGCAGCGTTGAAAAGCGGGTCTCCTACAATGAGCAGTTCTTC.

The table lists this clone with a few counts. Distinct nucleotide sequences in the sample also encode this CDR3. The V call is TRBV29-1, the J call TRBJ2-5; 7 bases agree with TRBD1. The V gene's germline CDR1 is SQVTM and CDR2 ANQGSEA. Trimming cost V 5 bases and J 1 base; bases outside gene matches: 1. The CDR3 is made up of 12 amino acids. CDR3 residues: CSVRQGQETQYF. In DNA form, the CDR3 reads TGCAGCGTTCGACAGGGCCAAGAGACCCAGTACTTC.

The chain couples TRBV6-5 to TRBJ1-2; perhaps TRBD1 as D (6 bases). Trimming cost V 4 bases and J 4 bases, with 13 bases left between them. CDR3 length: 14 amino acids. Looked up from germline, CDR1 is MNHEY and CDR2 is SVGAGI. CDR3 amino acids: CASSFSQGVYGYTF. For the CDR3, the DNA is TGTGCCAGCAGTTTCTCACAGGGAGTCTATGGCTACACCTTC.

This rearrangement joins TRBV15 to TRBJ2-5; D assignment may be TRBD1 or TRBD2 (5 bases each). CDR1 LNHNV and CDR2 YYDKDF come from the germline V gene (reference sequence). The V gene lost 4 bases and the J gene lost 5 bases, with 11 bases spanning the gap. The CDR3 totals 13 residues. CDR3 sequence (DNA): TGTGCCACCAGCATAGTTGGGGGTGAGACCCAGTACTTC. Protein sequence: CATSIVGGETQYF.

Of note for this clone: This same CDR3 is encoded by further DNA sequences in the sample. This sequence joins TRBV5-4 and TRBJ2-3; D gene uncertain. V was trimmed by 1 base and J by 0 bases, leaving 3 bases between them. Germline CDR1 SGHNT, CDR2 YYREEE (reference sequence). CDR3 length: 13 amino acids. The CDR3 region is CASSLSSTDTQYF. The CDR3 nucleotides read TGTGCCAGCAGCTTGTCTAGCACAGATACGCAGTATTTT.

The rearrangement links TRBV29-1 to TRBJ1-1; no definite D call. CDR1 SQVTM and CDR2 ANQGSEA come from the germline V gene. The CDR3 is made up of 10 amino acids. V was clipped by 4 bases and J by 11 bases, with 11 bases between them. CDR3 sequence: CSVGIGEAFF. CDR3 DNA: TGCAGCGTTGGGATTGGCGAGGCTTTCTTT.

The rearrangement uses TRBV6-5 and TRBJ1-6; TRBD1 matches at 11 bases. Germline values: CDR1 MNHEY, CDR2 SVGAGI. V was pared by 6 bases and J by 10 bases, with 5 bases of the junction left unmatched. This CDR3 is built from 14 residues. CDR3 protein: CASSLDRGRSPLHF. The CDR3 nucleotides read TGTGCCAGCAGCCTGGACAGGGGGCGGTCACCCCTCCACTTT.

The rearrangement uses TRBV4-1 and TRBJ1-1; possibly TRBD1 for D (5 bases). Germline lookup yields CDR1 MGHRA and CDR2 YSYEKL. This CDR3 is built from 14 residues. V was shortened by 5 bases and J by 6 bases, with 16 bases between the two germline ends. CDR3 in DNA: TGCGCCAGCAGCTTTCCGGGGCGGGGAGCTGAAGCTTTCTTT. Residues: CASSFPGRGAEAFF.

The V and J genes are TRBV13 and TRBJ1-3, with a tentative D call TRBD1 (6 bases). Germline V lookup: CDR1 PRHDT, CDR2 FYEKMQ (reference sequence). Between the trimmed V and J ends, which lost 3 bases and 2 bases, there was a span of 8 bases. The CDR3 spans 14 residues. CDR3 sequence: CASSFPGAGNTIYF. CDR3 coding DNA: TGTGCCAGCAGCTTTCCAGGGGCTGGAAACACCATATATTTT.

This clone was observed once. The rearrangement links TRBV25-1 to TRBJ1-2; 8 bases agree with TRBD1. V lost 5 bases to trimming and J lost 8 bases; unmatched junction nucleotides: 7. Germline CDR1 is MGHDK and CDR2 is SYGVNS. This CDR3 contains 13 residues. The DNA of the CDR3 is TGTGCCAGCAGTTCTAACAGGGGGACCGGCTACACCTTC. The encoded protein is CASSSNRGTGYTF.

This clone was picked up a small number of times. This chain uses TRBV29-1 with TRBJ1-2; D remains ambiguous. From germline, CDR1 is SQVTM and CDR2 ANQGSEA. V lost 5 bases to trimming and J lost 0 bases, with 10 bases between them. This CDR3 spans 13 amino acids. CDR3 in amino acids: CSVRTKPNYGYTF. CDR3 coding DNA: TGCAGCGTTCGCACCAAACCTAACTATGGCTACACCTTC.

This sequence joins TRBV30 and TRBJ1-2; no clear D gene. Trimming cost V 7 bases and J 3 bases, with 12 bases left between them. This CDR3 is 12 amino acids long. Looked up from germline, CDR1 is GTSNPN and CDR2 is SVGIG (reference sequence). The chain's CDR3 is CAFMRSDYGYTF. The CDR3 DNA follows: TGTGCCTTCATGCGAAGCGACTATGGCTACACCTTC. The full variable domain, completed using reference TRBV30 and TRBJ1-2, is SQTIHQWPATLVQPVGSPLSLECTVEGTSNPNLYWYRQAAGRGLQLLFYSVGIGQISSEVPQNLSASRPQDRQFILSSKKLLLSDSGFYLCAFMRSDYGYTFGSGTRLTVV.

V gene TRBV5-6 combines with J gene TRBJ2-2, with TRBD1 matching over 9 bases. J lost 6 bases, V lost 4 bases, and 7 bases had no gene match. The CDR3 consists of 15 residues. Germline CDR1 is SGHDT and CDR2 is YYEEEE. The CDR3 spells CASSPGQGIPGELFF. The CDR3 nucleotides read TGTGCCAGCAGCCCCGGACAGGGGATTCCCGGGGAGCTGTTTTTT.

The gene calls are TRBV5-1 and TRBJ2-3; D gene unclear. With 1 base removed from V and 0 bases from J, the gap between germline ends came to 9 bases. CDR1 and CDR2 from the germline V gene are SGHRS and YFSETQ. The CDR3 sequence is 15 residues long. CDR3 nucleotides: TGCGCCAGCAGCTTGCAGGCATCTAGCACAGATACGCAGTATTTT. Its protein is CASSLQASSTDTQYF.

The CDR3 reads CSASTRHEQYF. In DNA, the CDR3 is TGCAGTGCTTCGACCCGGCACGAGCAGTACTTC. The chain is built from TRBV20-1 and TRBJ2-7, with D unclear. V was trimmed by 5 bases and J by 5 bases, leaving 10 bases between them. The CDR3 contains 11 residues. Per germline, CDR1 DFQATT and CDR2 SNEGSKA (reference sequence).

The J gene is TRBJ1-5, the V gene TRBV29-1; 8 bases agree with TRBD1. This CDR3 has 13 residues. Germline lookup yields CDR1 SQVTM and CDR2 ANQGSEA. V shed 6 bases, J shed 7 bases, and the junction held 8 bases outside the gene matches. The CDR3: CSVTGQGGQPQHF. CDR3 sequence (DNA): TGCAGCGTGACCGGACAGGGAGGGCAGCCCCAGCATTTT.

The chain couples TRBV5-1 to TRBJ1-1; D possibly corresponds to TRBD1 (6 bases). Germline V gene data show CDR1 as SGHRS and CDR2 as YFSETQ. This CDR3 contains 14 residues. With 4 bases removed from V and 0 bases from J, the gap between germline ends came to 10 bases. The CDR3 DNA follows: TGCGCCAGCAGCGTGAGACAGGTGAACACTGAAGCTTTCTTT. Translated: CASSVRQVNTEAFF.

The chain carries TRBV7-2 and TRBJ1-2, with 9 bases fitting TRBD1. This CDR3 spans 17 amino acids. Germline CDR1 SGHTA, CDR2 FQGNSA. V was clipped by 5 bases and J by 2 bases; unmatched bases: 12. The CDR3 protein is CASSRPRTGDPNYGYTF. Written as DNA, the CDR3 is TGTGCCAGCAGCAGACCAAGGACAGGGGATCCCAACTATGGCTACACCTTC.

This rearrangement joins TRBV6-5 to TRBJ2-7; D is possibly TRBD2 (5 bases). Germline V gives CDR1 MNHEY, CDR2 SVGAGI. The V end was cut by 0 bases, the J end by 5 bases, with 14 bases between. This CDR3 comprises 15 residues. The CDR3 reads CASSYSGGSSNEQYF. For the CDR3, the DNA is TGTGCCAGCAGTTACTCAGGCGGGTCCTCAAACGAGCAGTACTTC.

This clone was seen more than once but under ten times. The chain has TRBV30 and TRBJ1-2; D remains ambiguous. The length of the CDR3 is 15 residues. V was clipped by 0 bases and J by 4 bases, with 15 bases between them. The germline V gene has CDR1 GTSNPN and CDR2 SVGIG (reference sequence). The CDR3 loop is CAWSVLAGASYGYTF. As DNA, the CDR3 is TGTGCCTGGAGTGTATTGGCCGGAGCATCCTATGGCTACACCTTC.

The chain carries TRBV7-6 and TRBJ2-3, with TRBD2 as a possible D gene (7 bases). The CDR3 consists of 19 residues. Germline V gene data show CDR1 as SGHVS and CDR2 as FNYEAQ. Between the trimmed V and J ends, which lost 3 bases and 3 bases, there was a span of 25 bases. CDR3 region: CASSFSGAGAPLGTDTQYF. DNA of the CDR3: TGTGCCAGCAGCTTTAGCGGCGCGGGGGCCCCCCTTGGGACAGATACGCAGTATTTT.